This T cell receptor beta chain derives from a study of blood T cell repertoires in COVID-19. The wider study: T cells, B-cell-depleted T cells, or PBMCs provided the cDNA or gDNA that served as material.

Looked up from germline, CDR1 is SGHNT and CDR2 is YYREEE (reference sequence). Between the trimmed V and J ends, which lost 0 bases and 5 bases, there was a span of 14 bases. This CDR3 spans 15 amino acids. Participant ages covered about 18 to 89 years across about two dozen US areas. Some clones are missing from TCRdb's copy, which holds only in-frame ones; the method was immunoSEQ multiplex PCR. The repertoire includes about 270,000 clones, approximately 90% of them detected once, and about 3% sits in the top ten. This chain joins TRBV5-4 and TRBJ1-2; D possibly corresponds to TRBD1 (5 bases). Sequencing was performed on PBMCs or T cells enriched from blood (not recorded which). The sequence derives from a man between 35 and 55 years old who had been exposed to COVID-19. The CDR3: CASSLDTGRSYGYTF. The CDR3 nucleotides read TGTGCCAGCAGCTTGGATACAGGCCGATCTTATGGCTACACCTTC.